This T cell receptor (beta chain) was captured in a study of cytomegalovirus exposure and HLA in healthy donors. Primers included in the PCR were 60 Vbeta and 13 Jbeta primers. The assay was immunoSEQ multiplex PCR, and TCRdb's table has in-frame clones only and misses some. The sample has 80,000 to 95,000 clones, around 81% seen once; the top ten hold 5.5% to 7%. Germline V gives CDR1 SNHLY, CDR2 FYNNEI. The CDR3 extends over 13 amino acids. Germline trimming cut 7 bases from V and 6 bases from J; bases unmatched to any gene: 8. What was sequenced was PBMCs. This clonotype was sampled from a young man in good health and CMV-seropositive. The chain employs TRBV2 and TRBJ2-7; 8 bases are a match to TRBD2. The CDR3 loop is CASTPGLVLEQYF. In DNA form, the CDR3 reads TGTGCCAGCACCCCGGGACTAGTCCTCGAGCAGTACTTC.